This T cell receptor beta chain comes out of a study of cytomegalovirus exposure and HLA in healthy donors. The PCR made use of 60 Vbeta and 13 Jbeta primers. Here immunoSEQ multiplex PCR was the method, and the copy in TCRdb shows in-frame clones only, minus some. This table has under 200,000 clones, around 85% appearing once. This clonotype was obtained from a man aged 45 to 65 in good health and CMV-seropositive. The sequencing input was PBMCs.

The CDR3 loop is CAWNLPGGVNTIYF. DNA of the CDR3: TGTGCCTGGAATCTTCCAGGGGGCGTAAACACCATATATTTT. This chain connects TRBV30 to TRBJ1-3; 8 bases align to TRBD1. Germline CDR1 and CDR2: GTSNPN and SVGIG (reference sequence). V gave up 4 bases and J gave up 6 bases; unmatched junction bases: 8. The CDR3 extends over 14 amino acids.